This T cell receptor (beta chain) was recovered during a study of T cell responses to AZD1222 COVID-19 vaccine. Broader study findings: Sampling captured repertoires only after the peak T cell response. The donor group comprised mostly white British people and more females; the analysis possibly underestimated clonal diversity. Spike-specific TCR breadth and depth rose after two AZD1222 doses. Spike regions recognized by vaccine-associated CD4 TCRs spanned the protein, led by 160-218 and 743-854.

Some clones are missing from TCRdb's copy, which holds only in-frame ones; the method was immunoSEQ multiplex PCR. Found here are 150,000 to 180,000 clones, roughly nine tenths of them singletons; the top ten hold about 5.5%. Germline V gives CDR1 SGHRS, CDR2 YFSETQ. Trimming took 4 bases from V and 2 from J; bases not matched to a gene: 5. This CDR3 has 16 amino acids. Concerning this clone: The target antigen is unknown.

Sequenced material: peripheral blood, taken on day 0 of MenACWY control vaccination. The J gene is TRBJ2-3, the V gene TRBV5-1; 12 nucleotides match TRBD2. This TCR was sampled from an adult in good health. The CDR3: CASSPRLAGVTDTQYF. The CDR3 nucleotides read TGCGCCAGCAGCCCCAGACTAGCGGGGGTCACAGATACGCAGTATTTT.